This T cell receptor beta chain appears in the sequencing data of a study of T cell repertoires in cytomegalovirus infection. The study's findings and limits: Of the TCR beta families, the public ones yielded a cumulative frequency that identified carriers of CMV plus the relevant HLA.

Germline V CDR1 and CDR2: MGHDK, SYGVNS. After removal of 3 bases from V and 3 bases from J, the junction contained 8 bases not matched to a gene. This CDR3 has 15 residues. TCRdb processed the reads anew with MiXCR; each CDR3 protein has one entry. Among around 770,000 distinct CDR3 sequences listed, roughly 28% were seen once. This clonotype was recorded once. Its cognate antigen is unknown. The chain employs TRBV25-1 and TRBJ2-7; 7 nucleotides align to TRBD1. The sample in question was cultured CD8+ T cells from PBMCs, obtained from culture after CMV antigen stimulation. The sequence was obtained from a human donor in good health (CMV status not recorded). Some clones in this sample may be carry-over from other donors' samples. In DNA form, the CDR3 reads TGTGCCAGCAGTGAGACACGGGACAGCCACTACGAGCAGTACTTC. Protein sequence: CASSETRDSHYEQYF.